The next 6 T cell receptor beta chains were all read from a single sample in a study of cytomegalovirus exposure and HLA in healthy donors (dated 2017 in TCRdb). The library was obtained by the immunoSEQ multiplex PCR assay. TCRdb took over this immuneACCESS table, retaining in-frame rearrangements with V and J assigned. Such tables are incomplete; in checked studies, under half of the missing clones stem from an unresolved V gene, and the remainder is unexplained. In this sample the table shows about 54,000 clones, roughly 87% of which occur a single time. Clones ranked in the top ten supply 7.5% to 9.5% of the sample. The specimen was PBMCs. The receptors here all came from a woman aged 18 to 35 in good health and CMV-seropositive.

The chain uses TRBV27 and TRBJ2-2; maybe TRBD1 (6 bases). CDR1 and CDR2 (germline): MNHEY, SMNVEV (reference sequence). V lost 6 bases, J lost 4 bases, and 18 bases lay in between. This CDR3 has 16 amino acids. CDR3 amino acids: CASSRGQGSGTGELFF. For the CDR3, the DNA is TGTGCCAGCAGCCGAGGGCAGGGGTCCGGCACCGGGGAGCTGTTTTTT.

The chain uses TRBV5-5 and TRBJ2-7; 7 bases fit TRBD1. Germline V gene data show CDR1 as SGHKS and CDR2 as YYEKEE (reference sequence). With V trimmed by 2 bases and J by 3 bases, 11 bases remained unmatched. This CDR3 has 16 residues. CDR3 protein: CASSFPTGSLGYEQYF. The DNA for the CDR3 is TGTGCCAGCAGCTTCCCGACAGGGTCATTGGGCTACGAGCAGTACTTC.

The J gene is TRBJ2-1, the V gene TRBV5-1; perhaps TRBD1 as D (7 bases). The germline V and J ends were trimmed by 4 bases and 3 bases, with 38 bases remaining between them. This CDR3 region has 23 residues. CDR1 is SGHRS, CDR2 YFSETQ, per germline. CDR3 coding DNA: TGCGCCAGCAGCGGTGCAGGGGGGATCGGTCTCAGGGCGGGCCCTACATTCTACAATGAGCAGTTCTTC. Protein: CASSGAGGIGLRAGPTFYNEQFF. The full variable domain, completed using reference TRBV5-1 and TRBJ2-1, is KAGVTQTPRYLIKTRGQQVTLSCSPISGHRSVSWYQQTPGQGLQFLFEYFSETQRNKGNFPGRFSGRQFSNSRSEMNVSTLELGDSALYLCASSGAGGIGLRAGPTFYNEQFFGPGTRLTVL.

V usage is TRBV7-6 and J usage is TRBJ2-2; 11 bases are shared with TRBD2. Trimming cost V 5 bases and J 3 bases; bases outside gene matches: 14. The CDR3 is 19 residues long. The germline CDR1 and CDR2 sequences are SGHVS and FNYEAQ. CDR3 in amino acids: CASSPVAGGSLPDTGELFF. The CDR3 DNA is TGTGCCAGCAGCCCCGTAGCGGGGGGGTCTCTACCAGACACCGGGGAGCTGTTTTTT.

The V gene is TRBV10-3, the J gene TRBJ1-5; 8 bases align to TRBD1. The CDR3 runs 17 residues. Germline CDR1 is ENHRY and CDR2 is SYGVKD. With 6 bases clipped from V and 2 bases from J, the junction kept 12 bases outside the gene matches. CDR3 nucleotides: TGTGCCATCAGCGCTTCCGGACAGGGCATGGGCAATCAGCCCCAGCATTTT. This sequence encodes CAISASGQGMGNQPQHF.

This clone was observed a few times. This rearrangement joins TRBV9 to TRBJ1-6; D is possibly TRBD1 (6 bases). The CDR3 runs 14 residues. Germline CDR1 SGDLS, CDR2 YYNGEE. Trimming removed 0 bases at V and 8 bases at J, with 9 bases between. CDR3 region: CASSVGGGYSPLHF. For the CDR3, the DNA is TGTGCCAGCAGCGTAGGAGGGGGTTATTCACCCCTCCACTTT.